A single sample is the source of the 14 T cell receptor beta chains below, sequenced in a study of T cells in Graves' hyperthyroidism and ophthalmopathy. TCR beta CDR3 regions were amplified from RNA transcripts. During a first-round RT-PCR of the TCR CDR3, the HTBI primer set was used. MiXCR, applied by TCRdb to the multiplex PCR reads, yields one record per CDR3 protein. The data hold approximately 400,000 distinct CDR3 sequences, with less than 15% observed a single time. The sequenced sample consisted of blood. The receptors shown here come from a man aged 25 to 40 with Graves' hyperthyroidism that later progressed to Graves' ophthalmopathy.

The V call is TRBV7-9, the J call TRBJ2-3; maybe TRBD2 (6 bases). Germline V lookup: CDR1 SEHNR, CDR2 FQNEAQ (reference sequence). V dropped 0 bases and J dropped 0 bases, with 10 bases sitting between them. The CDR3 is made up of 16 amino acids. Written as DNA, the CDR3 is TGTGCCAGCAGCTTAGCTCGCGGGGCTAGCACAGATACGCAGTATTTT. Translated: CASSLARGASTDTQYF.

In this sample, this clonotype turned up a few times. This could be a read error, since a much larger clone is one nucleotide away. The chain joins TRBV6-1 to TRBJ2-3; D may correspond to TRBD1 or TRBD2 (5 bases each). The CDR3 covers 16 residues. V was shortened by 4 bases and J by 9 bases, with 23 bases between the two germline ends. Germline assignment: CDR1 MNHNS and CDR2 SASEGT. The CDR3 coding sequence is TGTGCCAGCAGTGCGGTTGTGGCTCCGACTTGGGGGACGCAGTATTTT. This codes for CASSAVVAPTWGTQYF.

This rearrangement joins TRBV13 to TRBJ2-1; the D gene is possibly TRBD2 (6 bases). CDR1 PRHDT and CDR2 FYEKMQ come from the germline V gene (reference sequence). The length of the CDR3 is 16 residues. Trimming stripped 2 bases from V and 8 bases from J, with 19 bases between. The CDR3 nucleotides read TGTGCCAGCAGCTTAACCCCGGGACTTTCAAGGGATGAGCAGTTCTTC. It codes for CASSLTPGLSRDEQFF.

This clonotype was counted a few times. J is TRBJ2-2 and V is TRBV9; TRBD2 is a possible D gene (6 bases). Germline values: CDR1 SGDLS, CDR2 YYNGEE. The V gene lost 0 bases and the J gene lost 8 bases, with 11 bases spanning the gap. The CDR3 runs 14 residues. DNA of the CDR3: TGTGCCAGCAGCGTAGCCAGGACTAATGGGGAGCTGTTTTTT. It translates to CASSVARTNGELFF.

This clonotype was counted at least ten times. The genes are TRBV29-1 and TRBJ1-1; D gene ambiguous. Germline V gives CDR1 SQVTM, CDR2 ANQGSEA. The V gene lost 8 bases and the J gene lost 4 bases, with 11 bases spanning the gap. This CDR3 comprises 11 residues. The CDR3, as DNA: TGCAGCCTAACGGAACTCACTGAAGCTTTCTTT. Translation gives CSLTELTEAFF.

This clonotype was counted ten times or more. The chain couples TRBV11-2 to TRBJ2-5; tentatively, D is TRBD1 (6 bases). The CDR3 runs 14 residues. V gave up 5 bases and J gave up 1 base, with 11 bases separating them. Germline loops: CDR1 SGHAT, CDR2 FQNNGV. CDR3 nucleotides: TGTGCCAGCAGCCCCTACAGGGTCCAAGAGACCCAGTACTTC. This encodes CASSPYRVQETQYF.

The genes are TRBV5-5 and TRBJ2-2, with D hard to call. The CDR3 has 15 residues. V lost 4 bases and J 5 bases, leaving 15 bases between the germline ends. Germline lookup yields CDR1 SGHKS and CDR2 YYEKEE (reference sequence). The CDR3 DNA reads as TGTGCCAGCAGCATGATCTTCCTGAAGACCGGGGAGCTGTTTTTT. Amino acid sequence: CASSMIFLKTGELFF.

In its sample, this clonotype was seen many times. This chain connects TRBV11-1 to TRBJ2-7; 10 positions match TRBD1. Germline CDR1 reads SGHAT; CDR2 reads FQDESV (reference sequence). The CDR3 consists of 14 residues. With V trimmed by 4 bases and J by 5 bases, 5 bases remained unmatched. In nucleotides, the CDR3 is TGTGCCAGCAGCTCCCCGACAGGGGGCCACGAGCAGTACTTC. Translated, it gives CASSSPTGGHEQYF.

At least ten counts were recorded for this clonotype. This sequence joins TRBV6-1 and TRBJ1-5, with 9 bases matching TRBD1. The germline V gene has CDR1 MNHNS and CDR2 SASEGT. The CDR3 covers 17 residues. The junction had 8 bases not matched to a gene; V was cut back by 3 bases and J by 2 bases. The CDR3 protein is CASSDSWTGVGNQPQHF. The CDR3 DNA reads as TGTGCCAGCAGTGACTCATGGACAGGGGTTGGCAATCAGCCCCAGCATTTT.

This clonotype was found many times. This sequence joins TRBV28 and TRBJ2-3; D might be TRBD1 (6 bases). V lost 6 bases, J lost 3 bases, and 16 bases lay in between. From germline, CDR1 is MDHEN and CDR2 SYDVKM. The CDR3 covers 15 residues. The CDR3, as DNA: TGTGCCAGCAGCCAAGACAGGAGAAAAACAGATACGCAGTATTTT. Protein: CASSQDRRKTDTQYF.

This clonotype was observed at least ten times. This chain links TRBV3-1 with TRBJ2-7; 9 positions match TRBD1. CDR1 and CDR2 (germline): LGHDT, YNNKEL (reference sequence). The CDR3 spans 14 residues. V lost 4 bases and J lost 5; bases outside the gene matches: 6. This CDR3 reads CASSRGQGWDEQYF. The CDR3, as DNA: TGTGCCAGCAGCCGAGGACAGGGGTGGGACGAGCAGTACTTC.

In this sample, this clonotype turned up a few times. The chain joins TRBV30 to TRBJ2-2; possibly TRBD2 for D (5 bases). Trimming took off 2 bases at V and 4 bases at J, with 17 bases between the two ends. Germline V gives CDR1 GTSNPN, CDR2 SVGIG (reference sequence). The CDR3 is 16 amino acids. This chain's CDR3 is CAWSRTLGLFTGELFF. Written as DNA, the CDR3 is TGTGCCTGGAGTCGAACCTTAGGACTTTTCACCGGGGAGCTGTTTTTT.

There are a few counts of this clonotype. V and J are TRBV13 and TRBJ2-2, with 9 positions matching TRBD1. This CDR3 has 16 residues. The germline CDR1 and CDR2 sequences are PRHDT and FYEKMQ (reference sequence). Losses at the gene ends were 5 bases for V and 6 bases for J; bases not matched to a gene: 10. This CDR3 is CASSPKGQGLSGELFF. CDR3 coding DNA: TGTGCCAGCAGCCCAAAGGGACAGGGCCTATCCGGGGAGCTGTTTTTT. The complete variable domain, with remaining parts taken from reference TRBV13 and TRBJ2-2, reads AAGVIQSPRHLIKEKRETATLKCYPIPRHDTVYWYQQGPGQDPQFLISFYEKMQSDKGSIPDRFSAQQFSDYHSELNMSSLELGDSALYFCASSPKGQGLSGELFFGEGSRLTVL.

The V call is TRBV19, the J call TRBJ2-2; D possibly corresponds to TRBD1 (6 bases). The CDR3 consists of 15 residues. V was shortened by 6 bases and J by 1 base, with 12 bases between the two germline ends. The V gene's germline CDR1 is LNHDA and CDR2 SQIVND (reference sequence). The chain's CDR3 is CASRLGQLNTGELFF. In nucleotides, the CDR3 is TGTGCCAGTAGACTCGGACAGCTGAACACCGGGGAGCTGTTTTTT.